One sample yielded the 9 T cell receptor beta chains listed below, sequenced in a study of cytomegalovirus exposure and HLA in healthy donors. The PCR was carried out with 60 Vbeta primers and 13 Jbeta primers. The protocol was immunoSEQ multiplex PCR, while the TCRdb copy is restricted to in-frame clones and leaves out a portion. The sample records about 160,000 clones, roughly 85% being singletons. The material sequenced was PBMCs. The receptors originated from a woman in her 30s in good health and CMV-seronegative.

The chain couples TRBV29-1 to TRBJ1-5; 9 bases map to TRBD1. Looked up from germline, CDR1 is SQVTM and CDR2 is ANQGSEA. V gave up 6 bases and J gave up 10 bases; unmatched junction bases: 13. The CDR3 consists of 14 residues. The CDR3 loop reads CSVVLRGQGSPQHF. The CDR3 DNA reads TGCAGCGTAGTGCTAAGGGGACAGGGTAGTCCCCAGCATTTT.

The J gene is TRBJ2-7, the V gene TRBV7-3; 7 bases agree with TRBD1. This CDR3 comprises 14 residues. V shed 7 bases, J shed 2 bases, and the junction held 8 bases outside the gene matches. The germline V gene encodes CDR1 SGHTA and CDR2 FQGTGA. CDR3 in amino acids: CASTGTAATYEQYF. DNA of the CDR3: TGTGCCAGCACCGGGACAGCGGCTACCTACGAGCAGTACTTC.

This clone occurred once. The V and J genes are TRBV11-2 and TRBJ2-1, with TRBD2 matching 10 bases. After removal of 5 bases from V and 9 bases from J, the junction contained 13 bases not matched to a gene. The V gene's germline CDR1 is SGHAT and CDR2 FQNNGV. CDR3 length: 16 residues. CDR3 in amino acids: CASSRLSGRPQVEQFF. The DNA of the CDR3 is TGTGCCAGCAGCCGCCTTAGCGGGAGGCCACAGGTTGAGCAGTTCTTC.

The CDR3 DNA reads as TGTGCCAGCAGCTTGTGGACAGGCCGAACAGATACGCAGTATTTT. It codes for CASSLWTGRTDTQYF. The chain uses TRBV5-8 and TRBJ2-3, with 7 bases aligning to TRBD1. The CDR3 loop spans 15 amino acids. V shed 1 base and J 3 bases; nucleotides not matched to a gene: 5. Germline CDR1 SGHTS, CDR2 YDEGEE.

The genes are TRBV4-3 and TRBJ1-2; tentatively, D is TRBD1 (5 bases). The CDR3 length is 17 residues. The germline V gene has CDR1 LGHNA and CDR2 YSLEER. V lost 1 base, J lost 7 bases, and 22 bases lay in between. The CDR3 nucleotides are TGCGCCAGCAGCCAAGCGGGGGGACCGACGGGGCAGGCTGGCTACACCTTC. It yields the protein CASSQAGGPTGQAGYTF.

This rearrangement joins TRBV28 to TRBJ1-2; D perhaps matches TRBD1 (6 bases). Germline V gives CDR1 MDHEN, CDR2 SYDVKM. The V end lost 7 bases, the J end lost 1 base, and 16 bases lay between the germline ends. This CDR3 has 15 amino acids. The CDR3 coding sequence is TGTGCCAGCAACGACAGGACAGCTCTTAACTATGGCTACACCTTC. Translated: CASNDRTALNYGYTF.

With regard to this clone: In the same sample, other DNA sequences code for this CDR3. J is TRBJ2-7 and V is TRBV29-1; TRBD2 is a possible D gene (6 bases). The germline V and J ends were trimmed by 6 bases and 7 bases, with 13 bases remaining between them. This CDR3 has 11 amino acids. Looked up from germline, CDR1 is SQVTM and CDR2 is ANQGSEA. The CDR3 nucleotides read TGCAGCGTCAGAGGGGCGGGGGAGCAGTACTTC. Translated: CSVRGAGEQYF.

This clone was seen a single time. The rearrangement uses TRBV1 and TRBJ2-3; TRBD2, the table's D call, was not compared with the DNA. TRBV1 is an annotated pseudogene. CDR3 length: 21 amino acids. The CDR3 here is CTSSQLKPGLAGAGSTDTQYF. The CDR3 bases are TGCACCAGCAGCCAACTTAAGCCGGGACTAGCGGGAGCGGGAAGCACAGATACGCAGTATTTT.

V and J are TRBV27 and TRBJ2-7; possibly TRBD1 for D (6 bases). V was shortened by 4 bases and J by 2 bases, with 18 bases between the two germline ends. The germline gives CDR1 MNHEY, CDR2 SMNVEV (reference sequence). The CDR3 runs to 16 residues. The CDR3 nucleotides are TGTGCCAGCAGTTACCGGGGCGTGGACAGAACCTACGAGCAGTACTTC. It yields the protein CASSYRGVDRTYEQYF.